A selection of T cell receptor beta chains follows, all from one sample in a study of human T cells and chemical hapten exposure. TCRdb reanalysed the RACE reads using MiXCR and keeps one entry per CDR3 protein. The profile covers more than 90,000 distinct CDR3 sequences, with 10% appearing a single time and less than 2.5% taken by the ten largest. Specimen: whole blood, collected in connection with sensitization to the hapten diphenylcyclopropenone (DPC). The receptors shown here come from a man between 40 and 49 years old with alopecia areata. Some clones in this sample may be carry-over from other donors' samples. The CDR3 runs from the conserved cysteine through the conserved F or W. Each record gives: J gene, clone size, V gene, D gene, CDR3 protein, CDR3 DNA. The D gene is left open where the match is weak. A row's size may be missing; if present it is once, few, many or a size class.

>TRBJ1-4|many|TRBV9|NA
CASNPKGGGDEKLFF
TGTGCCAGCAACCCGAAGGGGGGCGGAGATGAAAAACTGTTTTTT
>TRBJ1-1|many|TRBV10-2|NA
CASSRDVNTEAFF
TGCGCCAGCAGTCGAGATGTGAACACTGAAGCTTTCTTT
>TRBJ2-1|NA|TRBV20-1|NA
CSARKRTSEFGEQFF
TGCAGTGCTAGGAAAAGGACCTCGGAGTTTGGTGAGCAGTTCTTC
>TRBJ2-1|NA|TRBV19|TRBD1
CASSIDLRGQVDEQFF
TGTGCCAGTAGTATAGATCTGAGGGGGCAGGTGGATGAGCAGTTCTTC
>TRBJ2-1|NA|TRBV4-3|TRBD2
CASSQWTSGTYNEQFF
TGCGCCAGCAGCCAATGGACTAGCGGCACCTACAATGAGCAGTTCTTC
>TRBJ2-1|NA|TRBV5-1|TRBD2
CASSSTTSGSRNEQFF
TGCGCCAGCAGCTCGACTACTAGCGGGAGTCGGAATGAGCAGTTCTTC
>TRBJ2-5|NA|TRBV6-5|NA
CASQGEGTGYQETQYF
TGTGCCAGCCAGGGGGAGGGGACCGGGTACCAAGAGACCCAGTACTTC
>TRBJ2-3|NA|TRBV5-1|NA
CASSLAMGAEDTQYF
TGCGCCAGCAGCTTGGCTATGGGGGCTGAAGATACGCAGTATTTT
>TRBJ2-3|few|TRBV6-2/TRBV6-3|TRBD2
CASSYSTAGVWAAGTDTQYF
TGTGCCAGCAGTTACTCGACAGCGGGAGTATGGGCTGCGGGCACAGATACGCAGTATTTT
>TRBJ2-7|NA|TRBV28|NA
CASSSFTHEQYF
TGTGCCAGCAGTTCTTTCACCCACGAGCAGTACTTC
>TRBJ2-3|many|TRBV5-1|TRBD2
CASSLASGRMTDTQYF
TGCGCCAGCAGCTTGGCTAGCGGGAGGATGACAGATACGCAGTATTTT
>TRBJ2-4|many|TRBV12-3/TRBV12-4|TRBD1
CASSSRGRLAKNIQYF
TGTGCCAGCAGTTCCAGGGGGCGACTAGCCAAAAACATTCAGTACTTC
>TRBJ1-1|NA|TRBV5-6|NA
CASSLDGTMNTEAFF
TGTGCCAGCAGCTTGGACGGAACCATGAACACTGAAGCTTTCTTT
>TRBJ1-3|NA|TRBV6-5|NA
CASLKEGGNTIYF
TGTGCCAGCTTGAAGGAGGGCGGAAACACCATATATTTT
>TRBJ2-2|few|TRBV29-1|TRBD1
CSARDRGTGELFF
TGCAGCGCCCGGGACAGGGGGACCGGGGAGCTGTTTTTT
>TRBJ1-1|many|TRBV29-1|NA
CSVEGLERTEAFF
TGCAGCGTGGAGGGGTTGGAAAGGACTGAAGCTTTCTTT
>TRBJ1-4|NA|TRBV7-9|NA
CASSLLQGSEKLFF
TGTGCCAGCAGCTTACTACAGGGAAGTGAAAAACTGTTTTTT
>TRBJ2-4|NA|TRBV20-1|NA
CSARGNRVAKNIQYF
TGCAGTGCTAGAGGGAACAGGGTCGCCAAAAACATTCAGTACTTC
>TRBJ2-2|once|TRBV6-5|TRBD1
CASSSIGQAATGELFF
TGTGCCAGCAGTTCCATTGGACAGGCTGCCACCGGGGAGCTGTTTTTT
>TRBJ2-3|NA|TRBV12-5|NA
CASGYGDTQYF
TGTGCTAGTGGATACGGGGATACGCAGTATTTT
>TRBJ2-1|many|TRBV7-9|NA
CASSLASLGEQFF
TGTGCCAGCAGCTTAGCTAGTCTGGGGGAGCAGTTCTTC
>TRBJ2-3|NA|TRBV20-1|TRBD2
CSVETTSGSTDTQYF
TGCAGTGTCGAAACGACTAGCGGCAGCACAGATACGCAGTATTTT
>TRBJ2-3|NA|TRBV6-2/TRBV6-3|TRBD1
CALGQGARNTQYF
TGTGCCCTAGGACAGGGGGCGCGGAATACGCAGTATTTT
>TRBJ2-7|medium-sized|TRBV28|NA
CASSLGLGKVGTEQYF
TGTGCCAGCAGCTTGGGGCTCGGTAAAGTAGGTACCGAGCAGTACTTC
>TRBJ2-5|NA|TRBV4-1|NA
CASSLTIGGNNYF
TGCGCCAGCAGCCTAACTATCGGAGGGAACAATTACTTC
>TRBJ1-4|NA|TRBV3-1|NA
CASSSGGGAINEKLFF
TGTGCCAGCAGCTCCGGCGGAGGGGCCATTAATGAAAAACTGTTTTTT
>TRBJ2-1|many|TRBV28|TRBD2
CASSLGLAGGNEQFF
TGTGCCAGCAGTTTAGGACTAGCGGGAGGCAATGAGCAGTTCTTC
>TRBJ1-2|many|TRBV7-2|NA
CASSLQQGYYGYTF
TGTGCCAGCAGCTTACAACAGGGTTACTATGGCTACACCTTC
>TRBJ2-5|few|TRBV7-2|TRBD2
CASSSSAGVLETQYF
TGTGCCAGCAGCTCCTCAGCGGGAGTCCTGGAGACCCAGTACTTC
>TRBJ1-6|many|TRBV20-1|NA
CSAPETGKGNSPLHF
TGCAGTGCTCCAGAGACCGGGAAGGGTAATTCACCCCTCCACTTT
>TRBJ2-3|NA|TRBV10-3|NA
CATSFTDTQYF
TGTGCCACTTCCTTCACAGATACGCAGTATTTT
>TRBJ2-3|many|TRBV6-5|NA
CASSYDILDSDPTDTQYF
TGTGCCAGCAGTTACGATATTCTGGACAGCGACCCCACAGATACGCAGTATTTT
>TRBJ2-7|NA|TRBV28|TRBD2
CASLGLAKSSYEQYF
TGTGCCAGCCTCGGACTAGCGAAAAGCTCCTACGAGCAGTACTTC
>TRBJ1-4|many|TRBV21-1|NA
CASFQGSKGRSFPNEKLFF
TGTGCCAGCTTCCAAGGATCCAAAGGACGGTCCTTCCCTAATGAAAAACTGTTTTTT
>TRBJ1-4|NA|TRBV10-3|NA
CAIRTAGGLFF
TGTGCCATCAGGACAGCGGGAGGACTGTTTTTT
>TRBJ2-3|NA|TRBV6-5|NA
CASSSAAGLTDTQYF
TGTGCCAGCAGTTCGGCGGCAGGCCTCACAGATACGCAGTATTTT
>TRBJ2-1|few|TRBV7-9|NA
CASSHPGAYNEQFF
TGTGCCAGCAGCCACCCAGGGGCCTACAATGAGCAGTTCTTC
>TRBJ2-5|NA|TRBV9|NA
CASSVEGQGGRETQYF
TGTGCCAGCAGCGTAGAAGGCCAGGGCGGGCGAGAGACCCAGTACTTC
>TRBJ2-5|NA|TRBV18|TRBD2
CASSTLAGPQETQYF
TGTGCCAGCTCAACTCTAGCGGGACCCCAAGAGACCCAGTACTTC
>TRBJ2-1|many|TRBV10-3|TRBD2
CAISTREGRGEQFF
TGTGCCATCAGCACGCGGGAGGGCCGGGGTGAGCAGTTCTTC
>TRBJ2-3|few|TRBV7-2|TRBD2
CASSLGLAGITDTQYF
TGTGCCAGCAGCCTGGGACTAGCGGGAATAACAGATACGCAGTATTTT
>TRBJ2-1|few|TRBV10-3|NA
CAISEGREWVNEQFF
TGTGCCATCAGTGAAGGACGGGAGTGGGTCAATGAGCAGTTCTTC
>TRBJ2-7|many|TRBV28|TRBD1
CASSQYPGQVYEQYF
TGTGCCAGCAGTCAATACCCGGGACAGGTCTACGAGCAGTACTTC
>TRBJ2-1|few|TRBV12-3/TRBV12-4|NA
CASRKAGSPFNEQFF
TGTGCCAGCAGGAAAGCCGGGAGCCCGTTCAATGAGCAGTTCTTC
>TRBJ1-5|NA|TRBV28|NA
CASSTGMVDQPQHF
TGTGCCAGCAGTACAGGGATGGTAGATCAGCCCCAGCATTTT
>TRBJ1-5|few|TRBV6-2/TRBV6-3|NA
CAASAEGGHQPQHF
TGTGCCGCAAGCGCCGAAGGGGGGCATCAGCCCCAGCATTTT
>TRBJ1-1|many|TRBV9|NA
CASSGTHGGTEAFF
TGTGCCAGCAGCGGAACACACGGGGGCACTGAAGCTTTCTTT
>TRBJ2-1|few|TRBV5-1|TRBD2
CASSKGLAGGKNEQFF
TGCGCCAGCAGCAAGGGACTAGCGGGAGGAAAAAATGAGCAGTTCTTC
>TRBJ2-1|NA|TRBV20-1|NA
CSASFDSEQFF
TGCAGTGCTAGCTTCGACTCTGAGCAGTTCTTC
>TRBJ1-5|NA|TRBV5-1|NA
CASSPNVGQPQHF
TGCGCCAGCAGCCCGAACGTTGGGCAGCCCCAGCATTTT
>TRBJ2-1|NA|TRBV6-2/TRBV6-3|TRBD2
CASSLAGGSGEQFF
TGTGCCAGCAGTTTAGCGGGAGGGTCCGGTGAGCAGTTCTTC
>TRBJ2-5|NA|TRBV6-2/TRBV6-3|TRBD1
CASSYGLTGVKSYQETQYF
TGTGCCAGCAGTTACGGGCTCACAGGGGTTAAGTCGTACCAAGAGACCCAGTACTTC
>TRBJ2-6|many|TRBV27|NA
CASSLQGSGANVLTF
TGTGCCAGCAGTTTACAGGGTTCTGGGGCCAACGTCCTGACTTTC
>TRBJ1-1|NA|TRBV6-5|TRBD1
CASSYQGQVNTEAFF
TGTGCCAGCAGTTACCAAGGACAGGTGAACACTGAAGCTTTCTTT